This T cell receptor beta chain came from a study of shared clonotypes between healthy human individuals. This CDR3 region has 14 residues. V was shortened by 0 bases and J by 2 bases, with 9 bases between the two germline ends. In germline, CDR1 is GTSNPN, CDR2 SVGIG (reference sequence). The naive CD8 subset, CD45RO-negative cells positively selected for CCR7, excluded terminally differentiated effector memory CD45RA+ cells. The table came from immunoSEQ multiplex PCR; TCRdb's copy has only in-frame clones and leaves some out. Of about 600,000 clones in the sample, around 95% were seen once. The rearrangement uses TRBV30 and TRBJ2-3; TRBD2 might be the D (6 bases). The clonotype comes from a woman under 40 in good health. Sample: naive CD8+ T cells sorted from blood. This CDR3 reads CAWSVLAHTDTQYF. The CDR3 DNA is TGTGCCTGGAGTGTACTAGCCCACACAGATACGCAGTATTTT.